The text below deals with one T cell receptor beta chain. The data were obtained in a study of CD8 T cells in acute hepatitis C reinfection. Time point meaning: naive CD8 control sorted from an acute-time-point sample. People who inject drugs in the Montreal Hepatitis C Cohort were donors. CD3, CD8 and CD45RO antibodies stained cells; a viability dye excluded dead cells. Produced via immunoSEQ multiplex PCR; TCRdb's table is partial and in-frame only. Here the sample spans some 40,000 clones, roughly 89% being singletons. Trimming took 6 bases from V and 1 from J, leaving 13 bases between them. The CDR3 has 14 residues. Germline CDR1 and CDR2: KGHSH and LQKENI.

Sequences were obtained from naive CD8+ T cells from PBMCs. The clonotype originates from a man aged 25-40 years with chronic hepatitis C. The chain has TRBV18 and TRBJ2-7; D unresolved. In nucleotides, the CDR3 is TGTGCCAGCTCCCCCCTCTCGGGTTCCTACGAGCAGTACTTC. As protein: CASSPLSGSYEQYF.